This T cell receptor (beta chain) came from a study of control samples from healthy donors and cancer patients. Assay used: immunoSEQ multiplex PCR; TCRdb lists only in-frame clones, some missing. The repertoire holds 70,000 to 90,000 clones, with 85% to 90% as singletons. CDR3 length equals 14 residues. Trimming shortened V by 1 base and J by 2 bases, and 6 bases separated the two germline ends. Germline V gene data show CDR1 as LGHDT and CDR2 as YNNKEL (reference sequence). V gene TRBV3-1 (or the pseudogene TRBV3-2) combines with J gene TRBJ1-3; possible D gene TRBD1, 5 bases. The receptor was derived from a woman aged 55-70 years with head and neck cancer. Sample: PBMCs. CDR3 in amino acids: CASSQAGTGNTIYF. CDR3 bases: TGTGCCAGCAGCCAAGCAGGGACTGGAAACACCATATATTTT.